The present entry profiles one TCR beta chain with its context. This entry is derived from a study of blood T cell repertoires in COVID-19. The wider study: PBMCs, B-cell-depleted T cells, or T cells were the source of the cDNA or gDNA that made up the material.

Germline lookup yields CDR1 SGHDT and CDR2 YYEEEE. V lost 0 bases and J lost 5, with 9 bases in between. This CDR3 is built from 15 residues. Method: immunoSEQ multiplex PCR; TCRdb's copy keeps in-frame clones and lacks some. This sample has roughly 200,000 clones; about four fifths occur once, and the top ten carry roughly 8.7%. The chain uses TRBV5-6 and TRBJ1-6, with D perhaps matching TRBD1 (5 bases). This sequence was found in a man between 35 and 55 years old with active or convalescent COVID-19. The sample consisted of peripheral blood. CDR3 DNA sequence: TGTGCCAGCAGCTTGGGGACACTGAATAATTCACCCCTCCACTTT. Translation gives CASSLGTLNNSPLHF.